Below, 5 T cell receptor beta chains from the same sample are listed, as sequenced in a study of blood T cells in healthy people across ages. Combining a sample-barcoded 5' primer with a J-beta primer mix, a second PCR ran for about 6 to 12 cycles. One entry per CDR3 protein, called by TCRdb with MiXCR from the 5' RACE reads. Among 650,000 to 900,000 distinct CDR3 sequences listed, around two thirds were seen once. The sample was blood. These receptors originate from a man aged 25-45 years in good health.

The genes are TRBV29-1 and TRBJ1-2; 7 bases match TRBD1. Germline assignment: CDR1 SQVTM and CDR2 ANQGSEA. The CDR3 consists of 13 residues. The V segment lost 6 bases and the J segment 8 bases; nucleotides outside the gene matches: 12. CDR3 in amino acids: CSVRQGDMRGYTF. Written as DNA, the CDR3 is TGCAGCGTGAGACAGGGTGACATGAGGGGCTACACCTTC.

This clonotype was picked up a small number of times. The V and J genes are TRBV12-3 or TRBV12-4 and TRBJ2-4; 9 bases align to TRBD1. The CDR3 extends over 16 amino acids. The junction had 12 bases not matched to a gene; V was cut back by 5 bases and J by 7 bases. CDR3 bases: TGTGCCAGCAGTCCATCCCCCGGGACAGGGAAGAACATTCAGTACTTC. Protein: CASSPSPGTGKNIQYF.

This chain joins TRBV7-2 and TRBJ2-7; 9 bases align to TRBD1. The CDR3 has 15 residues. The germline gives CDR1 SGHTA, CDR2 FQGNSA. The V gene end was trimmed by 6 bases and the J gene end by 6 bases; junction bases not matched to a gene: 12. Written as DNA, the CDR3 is TGTGCCAGCAGACAACCGGGACAGGGTTCGCTCGAGCAGTACTTC. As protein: CASRQPGQGSLEQYF.

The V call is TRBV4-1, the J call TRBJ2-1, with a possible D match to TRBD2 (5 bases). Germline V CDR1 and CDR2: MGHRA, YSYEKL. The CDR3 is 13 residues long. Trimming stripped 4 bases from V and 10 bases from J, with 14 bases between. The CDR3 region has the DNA TGCGCCAGCAGCCCGACGGGGTCTGGGGAGCAGTTCTTC. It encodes CASSPTGSGEQFF.

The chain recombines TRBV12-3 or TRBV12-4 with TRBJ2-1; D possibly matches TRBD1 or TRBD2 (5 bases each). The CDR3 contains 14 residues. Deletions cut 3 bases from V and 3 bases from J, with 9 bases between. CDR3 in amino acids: CASSFGAYYNEQFF. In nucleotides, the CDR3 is TGTGCCAGCAGTTTCGGGGCTTACTACAATGAGCAGTTCTTC.